The 22 T cell receptor beta chains below come from one sample, sequenced in a study of shared clonotypes between healthy human individuals. Repertoires were generated with immunoSEQ multiplex PCR, while TCRdb's copy carries only in-frame clones and drops some. The table shows roughly 520,000 clones, with more than 95% occurring only once. The sequencing input was naive CD4+ T cells sorted from blood. Noted subset: CD45RA+ positively selected. These receptors came from a woman aged 30 to 39 in good health.

The chain carries TRBV2 and TRBJ2-6, with a tentative D call TRBD1 (5 bases). The V end lost 4 bases, the J end lost 0 bases, and 10 bases lay between the germline ends. In germline, CDR1 is SNHLY, CDR2 FYNNEI. The CDR3 loop spans 16 amino acids. The CDR3 loop reads CASSVHRTSGANVLTF. DNA for the CDR3: TGTGCCAGCAGTGTACACAGGACCTCTGGGGCCAACGTCCTGACTTTC. Combining the CDR3 with reference TRBV2 and TRBJ2-6 gives the whole variable domain EPEVTQTPSHQVTQMGQEVILRCVPISNHLYFYWYRQILGQKVEFLVSFYNNEISEKSEIFDDQFSVERPDGSNFTLKIRSTKLEDSAMYFCASSVHRTSGANVLTFGAGSRLTVL.

The chain links TRBV5-4 to TRBJ1-1; D gene uncertain. The V end lost 4 bases, the J end lost 0 bases, and 10 bases lay between the germline ends. The CDR3 totals 14 residues. Germline-derived CDR1 and CDR2 are SGHNT and YYREEE (reference sequence). CDR3 coding DNA: TGTGCCAGCAGCAAAGGGATGATGAACACTGAAGCTTTCTTT. Protein sequence: CASSKGMMNTEAFF.

This sequence joins TRBV29-1 and TRBJ1-5; D remains unclear. The V gene's germline CDR1 is SQVTM and CDR2 ANQGSEA. Trimming cost V 7 bases and J 2 bases, with 24 bases left between them. The CDR3 loop spans 17 amino acids. Here the CDR3 reads CSDPPPGKPLGNQPQHF. The DNA for the CDR3 is TGCAGCGATCCCCCGCCGGGAAAACCCTTGGGCAATCAGCCCCAGCATTTT.

This clone was picked up one time. The gene calls are TRBV7-3 and TRBJ2-2; the match to TRBD2 covers 14 bases. CDR3 length equals 16 residues. Germline V CDR1 and CDR2: SGHTA, FQGTGA. With 5 bases clipped from V and 4 bases from J, the junction kept 3 bases outside the gene matches. In DNA form, the CDR3 reads TGTGCCAGCAGCCGACTAGCGGGAGGGTTCACCGGGGAGCTGTTTTTT. Translation: CASSRLAGGFTGELFF.

The chain employs TRBV19 and TRBJ2-3; 7 bases fit TRBD2. Germline CDR1 is LNHDA and CDR2 is SQIVND (reference sequence). This CDR3 contains 16 residues. The junction had 7 bases not matched to a gene; V was cut back by 2 bases and J by 2 bases. This CDR3 reads CASSISPAGFTDTQYF. For the CDR3, the DNA is TGTGCCAGTAGTATAAGTCCAGCGGGGTTCACAGATACGCAGTATTTT.

The rearrangement joins TRBV28 to TRBJ1-2, with 10 nucleotides matching TRBD1. The length of the CDR3 is 17 residues. V gave up 5 bases and J gave up 5 bases; unmatched junction bases: 14. Germline V CDR1 and CDR2: MDHEN, SYDVKM. In nucleotides, the CDR3 is TGTGCCAGCAGTGATGCCGGGACAGGGGATCGCACGTATGGCTACACCTTC. This sequence encodes CASSDAGTGDRTYGYTF.

The gene calls are TRBV29-1 and TRBJ2-7, with D unclear. V was clipped by 4 bases and J by 5 bases, with 12 bases between them. The germline gives CDR1 SQVTM, CDR2 ANQGSEA. CDR3 length: 12 residues. The CDR3 sequence is CSVVRSEDEQYF. As DNA, the CDR3 is TGCAGCGTTGTTAGGTCAGAGGACGAGCAGTACTTC.

The J gene is TRBJ2-1, the V gene TRBV28; 8 bases map to TRBD1. CDR3 length: 13 residues. The V and J ends lost 8 bases and 7 bases, in that order; junction bases with no gene match: 7. Per the germline V gene, CDR1 is MDHEN and CDR2 is SYDVKM. The DNA for the CDR3 is TGTGCCAGCCGGGGACAGGTCTTAAATGAGCAGTTCTTC. This translates into CASRGQVLNEQFF.

This rearrangement joins TRBV28 to TRBJ2-3; D is perhaps TRBD2 (7 bases). The CDR3 is made up of 15 amino acids. Germline V gene data show CDR1 as MDHEN and CDR2 as SYDVKM. Between the trimmed V and J ends, which lost 8 bases and 1 base, there was a span of 16 bases. As DNA, the CDR3 is TGTGCCAGCCTCCCCGGGGGGCCTGGCACAGATACGCAGTATTTT. As protein: CASLPGGPGTDTQYF.

This sequence joins TRBV7-2 and TRBJ2-2; TRBD2 might be the D (5 bases). Germline CDR1 and CDR2: SGHTA and FQGNSA. V was trimmed by 1 base and J by 4 bases, leaving 10 bases between them. The CDR3 runs 15 residues. This CDR3 reads CASSLVVSGTGELFF. The CDR3 nucleotides read TGTGCCAGCAGCTTAGTAGTCAGCGGCACCGGGGAGCTGTTTTTT.

This chain joins TRBV27 and TRBJ2-5, with D perhaps given as TRBD1 or TRBD2 (6 bases each). Trimming removed 6 bases from V and 5 bases from J, with 25 bases in between. CDR3 length: 17 amino acids. The germline V gene encodes CDR1 MNHEY and CDR2 SMNVEV (reference sequence). CDR3 residues: CASSPLYGTSRGETQYF. The CDR3 nucleotides read TGTGCCAGCAGCCCCCTCTACGGGACTTCCAGGGGTGAGACCCAGTACTTC.

This chain joins TRBV6-6 and TRBJ2-7; D not certain. V lost 5 bases to trimming and J lost 0 bases, with 11 bases between them. The V gene's germline CDR1 is MNHNY and CDR2 SVGAGI (reference sequence). This CDR3 has 14 residues. The CDR3 spells CASSPAQHSYEQYF. CDR3 in DNA: TGTGCCAGCAGTCCGGCACAGCACTCCTACGAGCAGTACTTC.

The CDR3 DNA reads TGTGCCAGCAGCTTATTCCCCGCTAGCGGGAGCTACAATGAGCAGTTCTTC. This encodes CASSLFPASGSYNEQFF. The J gene is TRBJ2-1, the V gene TRBV7-2, with 10 bases identical to TRBD2. CDR3 size: 17 residues. V trimming: 2 bases; J trimming: 3 bases; junction bases outside the gene matches: 7. Per germline, CDR1 SGHTA and CDR2 FQGNSA.

The J gene is TRBJ2-7, the V gene TRBV4-2; D might be TRBD1 or TRBD2, each matching 5 bases. There are 16 residues in the CDR3. CDR1 and CDR2 from the germline V gene are LGHNA and YNFKEQ. V was shortened by 4 bases and J by 1 base, with 17 bases between the two germline ends. CDR3 loop: CASSLGVRTPSYEQYF. The CDR3, as DNA: TGTGCCAGCAGCCTAGGGGTGCGGACTCCATCCTACGAGCAGTACTTC.

The chain links TRBV28 to TRBJ2-4, with 13 bases lining up with TRBD2. Germline CDR1 reads MDHEN; CDR2 reads SYDVKM. Trimming removed 3 bases from V and 1 base from J; junction bases left unmatched: 6. The CDR3 spans 18 residues. The CDR3 sequence is CASSLRTSGSWAKNIQYF. The CDR3 DNA follows: TGTGCCAGCAGTTTGAGGACTAGCGGGAGTTGGGCCAAAAACATTCAGTACTTC.

This clone was counted only a few times. The CDR3 region has the DNA TGTGCCAGCACTCCGTTGGGCTGGCCCCAGCATTTT. Translated, it gives CASTPLGWPQHF. This chain links TRBV28 with TRBJ1-5, with D uncertain. The germline V gene has CDR1 MDHEN and CDR2 SYDVKM. Trimming left V 7 bases short and J 9 bases short, with 13 bases between. The length of the CDR3 is 12 residues.

The chain carries TRBV18 and TRBJ2-2, with 7 bases fitting TRBD1. This CDR3 has 15 residues. Germline V gene data show CDR1 as KGHSH and CDR2 as LQKENI. V shed 3 bases and J 5 bases; nucleotides not matched to a gene: 6. The CDR3 loop is CASSPRPGGTGELFF. CDR3 nucleotides: TGTGCCAGCTCACCCCGGCCAGGGGGAACCGGGGAGCTGTTTTTT.

CDR3 loop: CASSLGSRDEQFF. Written as DNA, the CDR3 is TGTGCCAGCAGCTTGGGGTCTCGGGATGAGCAGTTCTTC. The chain links TRBV7-2 to TRBJ2-1; the D is unclear. This CDR3 has 13 residues. In germline, CDR1 is SGHTA, CDR2 FQGNSA. Trimming took 3 bases from V and 8 from J, leaving 11 bases between them.

The chain is built from TRBV5-1 and TRBJ2-1; D is ambiguous. V lost 2 bases to trimming and J lost 1 base, with 10 bases between them. The length of the CDR3 is 15 residues. Looked up from germline, CDR1 is SGHRS and CDR2 is YFSETQ. CDR3: CASSFAPGSYNEQFF. The CDR3 DNA follows: TGCGCCAGCAGCTTCGCCCCCGGATCCTACAATGAGCAGTTCTTC.

The chain employs TRBV18 and TRBJ2-7, with D hard to call. Germline V gene data show CDR1 as KGHSH and CDR2 as LQKENI. The V end lost 2 bases, the J end lost 5 bases, and 16 bases lay between the germline ends. The CDR3 totals 15 residues. The chain's CDR3 is CASSPTTTLVHEQYF. The CDR3 DNA is TGTGCCAGCTCACCAACTACGACGTTAGTGCACGAGCAGTACTTC.

To note about this clone: A read error may account for a junction end that differs from germline. The V and J genes are TRBV7-9 and TRBJ2-7; TRBD2 matches 10 bases. Germline CDR1 SEHNR, CDR2 FQNEAQ (reference sequence). This CDR3 comprises 14 residues. This chain's CDR3 is CASSLGGTSAVLDF. In DNA, the CDR3 is TGTGCCAGCAGCTTAGGTGGGACTAGCGCAGTTTTGGACTTC. The entire variable domain, with the rest obtained from reference TRBV7-9 and TRBJ2-7, is as follows: DTGVSQNPRHKITKRGQNVTFRCDPISEHNRLYWYRQTLGQGPEFLTYFQNEAQLEKSRLLSDRFSAERPKGSFSTLEIQRTEQGDSAMYLCASSLGGTSAVLDFGPGTRLTVT.

J is TRBJ2-7 and V is TRBV5-1, with D possibly being TRBD1 or TRBD2 (5 bases each). The CDR3 is 14 residues long. V shed 2 bases and J shed 0 bases, with 9 bases lying between them. Germline V CDR1 and CDR2: SGHRS, YFSETQ. CDR3 sequence: CASSLWDGSYEQYF. The CDR3 region has the DNA TGCGCCAGCAGCTTATGGGACGGCTCCTACGAGCAGTACTTC.